Listed below are T cell receptor beta chains from one sample, sequenced in a study of patients and donors after allogeneic stem cell transplantation. TCRdb re-called the RT-PCR reads through MiXCR, storing one row per CDR3 protein. The sample gives about 960,000 distinct CDR3 sequences, roughly 18% of which show up once; 6% is in the top ten. The specimen was blood, either unsorted or a sorted T cell fraction (not recorded which). The receptors originated from a human donor who was either an allogeneic HSCT recipient or a stem cell or donor lymphocyte infusion donor (not recorded which). It is not recorded whose cells these are; they may come from a transplant donor. CDR3s include the opening cysteine and the closing phenylalanine or tryptophan. Fields, in order: V gene, J gene, CDR3 protein.

v_call: TRBV18
j_call: TRBJ2-5
cdr3_aa: CASSPKGSTVTQYF

v_call: TRBV7-2
j_call: TRBJ2-1
cdr3_aa: CASSYSWLAGGANEQFF

v_call: TRBV12-3/TRBV12-4
j_call: TRBJ2-7
cdr3_aa: CASSPSSRRTYEQYF

v_call: TRBV12-3/TRBV12-4
j_call: TRBJ2-7
cdr3_aa: CASSFSGGAYEQYF

v_call: TRBV7-8
j_call: TRBJ1-1
cdr3_aa: CASSTHIGLNTEAFF

v_call: TRBV6-5
j_call: TRBJ1-3
cdr3_aa: CASSYSGTGVSGNTIYF

v_call: TRBV27
j_call: TRBJ2-7
cdr3_aa: CASSSEILGEQYF

v_call: TRBV20-1
j_call: TRBJ2-3
cdr3_aa: CSAPLTSGVDTQYF

v_call: TRBV6-1
j_call: TRBJ2-3
cdr3_aa: CASSRGLAGGRKSTDTQYF

v_call: TRBV9
j_call: TRBJ2-3
cdr3_aa: CASSVDTGKATQYF

v_call: TRBV24-1
j_call: TRBJ2-3
cdr3_aa: CATSDPRGGDTQYF

v_call: TRBV12-3/TRBV12-4
j_call: TRBJ1-2
cdr3_aa: CASSLMGQTNYGYTF

v_call: TRBV15
j_call: TRBJ2-3
cdr3_aa: CATSRDWGTATTDTQYF

v_call: TRBV12-3/TRBV12-4
j_call: TRBJ2-7
cdr3_aa: CASSLRRRPDTSYEQYF

v_call: TRBV5-1
j_call: TRBJ1-1
cdr3_aa: CASSLFGMENTEAFF

v_call: TRBV6-2/TRBV6-3
j_call: TRBJ2-7
cdr3_aa: CASSYSGSGQGSYEQYF

v_call: TRBV5-1
j_call: TRBJ2-7
cdr3_aa: CASIIRTGSGEQYF

v_call: TRBV4-2
j_call: TRBJ2-2
cdr3_aa: CANEAGGPNTGELFF

v_call: TRBV4-1
j_call: TRBJ1-1
cdr3_aa: CASSQDGQANTEAFF

v_call: TRBV10-3
j_call: TRBJ2-3
cdr3_aa: CAISDRDGPDTQYF

v_call: TRBV5-1
j_call: TRBJ1-1
cdr3_aa: CASTLQGNTEAFF

v_call: TRBV5-1
j_call: TRBJ2-6
cdr3_aa: CASSLATASGANVLTF

v_call: TRBV24-1
j_call: TRBJ2-5
cdr3_aa: CATSDPEQGKIETQYF

v_call: TRBV12-3/TRBV12-4
j_call: TRBJ2-3
cdr3_aa: CASSFRGDSNQYF

v_call: TRBV14
j_call: TRBJ2-1
cdr3_aa: CASSQVEQFF

v_call: TRBV27
j_call: TRBJ2-2
cdr3_aa: CASSLSDRYTGELFF

v_call: TRBV9
j_call: TRBJ2-1
cdr3_aa: CASSVATTSYNEQFF

v_call: TRBV25-1
j_call: TRBJ2-1
cdr3_aa: CASSDAGGFNEQFF

v_call: TRBV7-2
j_call: TRBJ1-5
cdr3_aa: CASRGSRGRNQPQHF

v_call: TRBV10-3
j_call: TRBJ2-5
cdr3_aa: CAIRGEGQETQYF

v_call: TRBV12-3/TRBV12-4
j_call: TRBJ1-1
cdr3_aa: CASRISVGTEAFF

v_call: TRBV4-3
j_call: TRBJ2-1
cdr3_aa: CASSRVQGLAGGSEQFF

v_call: TRBV5-1
j_call: TRBJ2-1
cdr3_aa: CASSWTSGMNEQFF

v_call: TRBV7-2
j_call: TRBJ2-1
cdr3_aa: CASSLDRDSYNEQFF

v_call: TRBV20-1
j_call: TRBJ2-1
cdr3_aa: CSATASGRIIGSYNEQFF

v_call: TRBV28
j_call: TRBJ1-5
cdr3_aa: CASSLKQANHF

v_call: TRBV29-1
j_call: TRBJ2-7
cdr3_aa: CSVCWTSGSPYEQYF

v_call: TRBV5-1
j_call: TRBJ2-3
cdr3_aa: CASSGGVSTDTQYF

v_call: TRBV6-5
j_call: TRBJ2-1
cdr3_aa: CASSYFRTSGSSYNEQFF

v_call: TRBV9
j_call: TRBJ1-3
cdr3_aa: CASSVALEGGNTIYF

v_call: TRBV24-1
j_call: TRBJ2-1
cdr3_aa: CATSTLTGESSYNEQFF

v_call: TRBV27
j_call: TRBJ1-6
cdr3_aa: CASSFRDSRNSPLHF

v_call: TRBV12-3/TRBV12-4
j_call: TRBJ2-5
cdr3_aa: CASSLGFLGTQYF

v_call: TRBV7-3
j_call: TRBJ2-7
cdr3_aa: CASGTGFYEQYF

v_call: TRBV20-1
j_call: TRBJ2-1
cdr3_aa: CSARLLAGEVYNEQFF

v_call: TRBV4-1
j_call: TRBJ2-7
cdr3_aa: CASGGTSWYEQYF

v_call: TRBV7-9
j_call: TRBJ2-7
cdr3_aa: CASSLVSGTRNYEQYF

v_call: TRBV20-1
j_call: TRBJ2-1
cdr3_aa: CSARDLVYNEQFF

v_call: TRBV2
j_call: TRBJ2-7
cdr3_aa: CASETSGRGYEQYF

v_call: TRBV20-1
j_call: TRBJ1-3
cdr3_aa: CSATRDSSGNTIYF